These 3 T cell receptor beta chains originate from one sample sequenced in a study of blood T cell repertoires in COVID-19. Assay: immunoSEQ multiplex PCR; the TCRdb copy retains only in-frame clones and omits some. The sample lists about 130,000 clones, 92% occurring once. The sample taken for sequencing was peripheral blood. These receptors all come from a man aged 50 to 60 with COVID-19, enrolled during active disease.

The V call is TRBV5-4, the J call TRBJ2-7; 10 bases match TRBD1. This CDR3 is built from 14 residues. Germline CDR1 is SGHNT and CDR2 is YYREEE (reference sequence). Trimming at V came to 5 bases and at J to 3 bases, leaving 5 bases not matched to a gene. CDR3 coding DNA: TGTGCCAGCAGGGACCGGGACAGGGGCTACGAGCAGTACTTC. Protein sequence: CASRDRDRGYEQYF.

The CDR3 sequence is CATSRTSYSGNTIYF. CDR3 nucleotide sequence: TGTGCCACCAGCAGGACTTCCTATTCTGGAAACACCATATATTTT. This chain connects TRBV15 to TRBJ1-3; D unclear. Trimming took off 3 bases at V and 1 base at J, with 10 bases between the two ends. The CDR3 extends over 15 amino acids. Germline assignment: CDR1 LNHNV and CDR2 YYDKDF (reference sequence).

The CDR3 DNA is TGTGCCAGCAGCCCCCGTTCCAGGGCGCCTGGCTACACCTTC. This codes for CASSPRSRAPGYTF. The chain carries TRBV7-2 and TRBJ1-2; D might be TRBD1 (5 bases). Trimming stripped 5 bases from V and 7 bases from J, with 17 bases between. The length of the CDR3 is 14 residues. CDR1 is SGHTA and CDR2 is FQGNSA in the germline V gene. Full variable domain (rest looked up from reference TRBV7-2 and TRBJ1-2): GAGVSQSPSNKVTEKGKDVELRCDPISGHTALYWYRQSLGQGLEFLIYFQGNSAPDKSGLPSDRFSAERTGGSVSTLTIQRTQQEDSAVYLCASSPRSRAPGYTFGSGTRLTVV.